This T cell receptor beta chain was identified in a study of cytomegalovirus exposure and HLA in healthy donors. Overall study context: The roughly 100 million unique TCR beta sequences, from around 200 million T cells, were found by an earlier analysis. Overall study results and limits: Segments of the TCR beta V type were, in most cases, productive about 90% or about 30% of the time in an earlier analysis.

PCR was performed using 60 Vbeta and 13 Jbeta primers. Some clones are missing from TCRdb's copy, which holds only in-frame ones; the method was immunoSEQ multiplex PCR. The sample yields approximately 64,000 clones, around four fifths seen once. There are 13 residues in the CDR3. V shed 1 base and J shed 1 base, with 6 bases lying between them. In germline, CDR1 is SGHKS, CDR2 YYEKEE (reference sequence). This clone came up once. Its antigen is unknown. The chain recombines TRBV5-5 with TRBJ2-7; maybe TRBD1 (5 bases). The specimen was PBMCs. The sequence came from a male donor in good health and CMV-seropositive. CDR3 coding DNA: TGTGCCAGCAGCTTGCGACAGTCCTACGAGCAGTACTTC. It specifies CASSLRQSYEQYF.